These 16 T cell receptor beta chains were sequenced from one sample in a study of T cell responses to AZD1222 COVID-19 vaccine. Only in-frame clones appear in the TCRdb table, and some are missing; sequencing was by immunoSEQ multiplex PCR. The table has around 96,000 clones, 75% to 95% seen once. Sequences were derived from peripheral blood, sampled 28 days after the second AZD1222 dose. The receptors come from an adult who received the AZD1222 COVID-19 vaccine.

This chain uses TRBV7-2 with TRBJ1-2; perhaps TRBD1 as D (5 bases). Germline CDR1 is SGHTA and CDR2 is FQGNSA. This CDR3 contains 13 residues. V was clipped by 5 bases and J by 4 bases, with 11 bases between them. The CDR3 DNA reads as TGTGCCAGCAGCGTCGACAGCCTCTATGGCTACACCTTC. It yields the protein CASSVDSLYGYTF.

The gene calls are TRBV11-1 and TRBJ2-7; 7 bases are a match to TRBD1. V lost 5 bases to trimming and J lost 4 bases; unmatched junction nucleotides: 8. CDR3 length: 14 amino acids. Germline lookup yields CDR1 SGHAT and CDR2 FQDESV (reference sequence). The CDR3 is CASSRDRVAYEQYF. In nucleotides, the CDR3 is TGTGCCAGCAGCCGCGACAGGGTAGCGTACGAGCAGTACTTC.

As concerns this clone: Other DNA sequences in the same sample also yield this CDR3. The gene calls are TRBV28 and TRBJ1-1; D unclear. V dropped 7 bases and J dropped 2 bases, with 5 bases sitting between them. CDR3 length: 11 residues. Germline values: CDR1 MDHEN, CDR2 SYDVKM. For the CDR3, the DNA is TGTGCCAGCATTAGTAACACTGAAGCTTTCTTT. This codes for CASISNTEAFF. The full variable domain, its missing parts supplied by reference TRBV28 and TRBJ1-1, is DVKVTQSSRYLVKRTGEKVFLECVQDMDHENMFWYRQDPGLGLRLIYFSYDVKMKEKGDIPEGYSVSREKKERFSLILESASTNQTSMYLCASISNTEAFFGQGTRLTVV.

This chain connects TRBV6-5 to TRBJ1-4, with 8 nucleotides matching TRBD1. CDR1 is MNHEY and CDR2 is SVGAGI in the germline V gene. V lost 4 bases and J lost 5; bases outside the gene matches: 3. There are 14 residues in the CDR3. CDR3 coding DNA: TGTGCCAGCAGTTTAGACAGGGGAAATGAAAAACTGTTTTTT. Its translation: CASSLDRGNEKLFF.

This chain uses TRBV5-5 with TRBJ2-7; 9 bases agree with TRBD2. This CDR3 is built from 16 residues. J lost 0 bases, V lost 2 bases, and 6 bases had no gene match. Germline CDR1 is SGHKS and CDR2 is YYEKEE (reference sequence). The CDR3 bases are TGTGCCAGCAGCTTCCTACTAGCGGGCACCTCCTACGAGCAGTACTTC. Its protein is CASSFLLAGTSYEQYF.

This chain joins TRBV30 and TRBJ1-3; the D is unclear. The CDR3 spans 16 residues. In germline, CDR1 is GTSNPN, CDR2 SVGIG (reference sequence). Trimming stripped 2 bases from V and 4 bases from J, with 18 bases between. The CDR3 region has the DNA TGTGCCTGGAGTCCCATTCGGACCAGCAGGGGAAACACCATATATTTT. It translates to CAWSPIRTSRGNTIYF.

The CDR3 DNA follows: TGTGCCAGCAGCCACCTAGCCCGGGGCCCTGGGAGCACTGAAGCTTTCTTT. Residues: CASSHLARGPGSTEAFF. J is TRBJ1-1 and V is TRBV14; a weak D match, TRBD1 (5 bases). V lost 3 bases to trimming and J lost 4 bases, with 21 bases between them. This CDR3 has 17 amino acids. In germline, CDR1 is SGHDN, CDR2 FVKESK. The whole variable domain, filled in from reference TRBV14 and TRBJ1-1, reads EAGVTQFPSHSVIEKGQTVTLRCDPISGHDNLYWYRRVMGKEIKFLLHFVKESKQDESGMPNNRFLAERTGGTYSTLKVQPAELEDSGVYFCASSHLARGPGSTEAFFGQGTRLTVV.

The chain links TRBV27 to TRBJ1-4; D unresolved. The length of the CDR3 is 15 residues. Germline CDR1 is MNHEY and CDR2 is SMNVEV (reference sequence). Between the trimmed V and J ends, which lost 6 bases and 8 bases, there was a span of 19 bases. The CDR3 DNA is TGTGCCAGCAGACTTACCTCCAATAATGAGGAAAAACTGTTTTTT. Translated: CASRLTSNNEEKLFF.

The chain employs TRBV27 and TRBJ2-7; the D is unclear. CDR3 length: 13 residues. The germline CDR1 and CDR2 sequences are MNHEY and SMNVEV (reference sequence). Trimming shortened V by 5 bases and J by 2 bases, and 10 bases separated the two germline ends. CDR3 nucleotide sequence: TGTGCCAGCAGTGCTCTGTGGACCTACGAGCAGTACTTC. Amino acid sequence: CASSALWTYEQYF.

V usage is TRBV7-2 and J usage is TRBJ2-7, with D possibly matching TRBD2 (7 bases). Germline CDR1 and CDR2: SGHTA and FQGNSA. Trimming removed 5 bases from V and 5 bases from J, with 19 bases in between. The CDR3 spans 15 residues. In DNA form, the CDR3 reads TGTGCCAGCAGCCCCGGGGGCGGGAGCTTCCACGAGCAGTACTTC. Its protein is CASSPGGGSFHEQYF. The variable domain in full, completed from reference TRBV7-2 and TRBJ2-7, reads GAGVSQSPSNKVTEKGKDVELRCDPISGHTALYWYRQSLGQGLEFLIYFQGNSAPDKSGLPSDRFSAERTGGSVSTLTIQRTQQEDSAVYLCASSPGGGSFHEQYFGPGTRLTVT.

The chain combines TRBV7-8 with TRBJ2-7; 7 bases are a match to TRBD1. V trimming: 5 bases; J trimming: 5 bases; junction bases outside the gene matches: 12. The CDR3 loop spans 15 amino acids. Germline CDR1 is SGHVS and CDR2 is FQNEAQ. CDR3: CASSLHPRQGNEQYF. DNA of the CDR3: TGTGCCAGCAGCCTTCATCCGAGACAGGGAAACGAGCAGTACTTC.

The chain is built from TRBV29-1 and TRBJ1-2; D is undetermined. CDR1 is SQVTM, CDR2 ANQGSEA, per germline. The V gene lost 6 bases and the J gene lost 2 bases, with 13 bases spanning the gap. The CDR3 loop spans 13 amino acids. CDR3 DNA sequence: TGCAGCGTCTCCCCCAGTGCCAACTATGGCTACACCTTC. Translating it yields CSVSPSANYGYTF.

The rearrangement links TRBV5-1 to TRBJ1-1; no clear D gene. Trimming removed 4 bases from V and 0 bases from J, with 16 bases in between. Germline V CDR1 and CDR2: SGHRS, YFSETQ. This CDR3 is 16 amino acids long. CDR3 nucleotide sequence: TGCGCCAGCAGCCCGGGCCGGGGAGCTATGAACACTGAAGCTTTCTTT. Residues: CASSPGRGAMNTEAFF.

Here the CDR3 reads CSVELQSNYGYTF. CDR3 nucleotides: TGCAGCGTTGAGCTACAGTCCAACTATGGCTACACCTTC. The chain couples TRBV29-1 to TRBJ1-2, with no clear D. The CDR3 has 13 residues. Trimming removed 3 bases at V and 2 bases at J, with 10 bases between. Germline V gives CDR1 SQVTM, CDR2 ANQGSEA.

V gene TRBV3-1 (or the pseudogene TRBV3-2) combines with J gene TRBJ2-1, with 7 nucleotides matching TRBD2. V shed 2 bases and J 0 bases; nucleotides not matched to a gene: 1. Germline V gives CDR1 LGHDT, CDR2 YNNKEL (reference sequence). The CDR3 totals 15 residues. Here the CDR3 DNA reads TGTGCCAGCAGCCAACGGGACTACTCCTACAATGAGCAGTTCTTC. It specifies CASSQRDYSYNEQFF.

The V call is TRBV28, the J call TRBJ2-5; 11 bases agree with TRBD2. V lost 6 bases to trimming and J lost 2 bases; unmatched junction nucleotides: 8. The CDR3 runs 16 residues. Germline CDR1 is MDHEN and CDR2 is SYDVKM. The CDR3: CASSRGLAGFQETQYF. CDR3 coding DNA: TGTGCCAGCAGCCGCGGACTAGCGGGTTTTCAAGAGACCCAGTACTTC.